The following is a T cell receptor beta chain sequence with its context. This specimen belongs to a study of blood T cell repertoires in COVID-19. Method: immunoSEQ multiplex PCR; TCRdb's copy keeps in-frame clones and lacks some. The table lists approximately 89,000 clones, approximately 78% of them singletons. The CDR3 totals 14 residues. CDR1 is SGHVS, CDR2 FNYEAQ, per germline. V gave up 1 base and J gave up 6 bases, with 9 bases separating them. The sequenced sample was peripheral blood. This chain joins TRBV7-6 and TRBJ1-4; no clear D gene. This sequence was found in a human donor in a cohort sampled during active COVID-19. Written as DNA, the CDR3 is TGTGCCAGCAGCTTAGGAGGGTTGGATGAAAAACTGTTTTTT. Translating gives CASSLGGLDEKLFF.